This T cell receptor beta chain was obtained from a study of T cell repertoires in cytomegalovirus infection. This clonotype was picked up many times. Germline loops: CDR1 SEHNR, CDR2 FQNEAQ (reference sequence). The CDR3 spans 13 residues. The V gene lost 5 bases and the J gene lost 4 bases, with 8 bases spanning the gap. TCRdb processed the reads anew with MiXCR; each CDR3 protein has one entry. The sample includes 500,000 or so distinct CDR3 sequences, 16% of them seen just once. The specimen was CD8+ T cells from PBMCs. The chain recombines TRBV7-9 with TRBJ2-2; D perhaps matches TRBD1 (6 bases). This sequence was found in a human donor in good health (CMV status not recorded). Some clones in this sample may be carry-over from other donors' samples. CDR3 residues: CASSTGPTGELFF. DNA for the CDR3: TGTGCCAGCAGCACAGGGCCCACCGGGGAGCTGTTTTTT.